This entry lists 8 T cell receptor beta chains sequenced from one sample in a study of cytomegalovirus exposure and HLA in healthy donors. PCR used 60 Vbeta primers and 13 Jbeta primers. TCRdb keeps only in-frame clones here, not all; method: immunoSEQ multiplex PCR. Of roughly 150,000 clones in the sample, over 70% were seen once. The sample consisted of PBMCs. Every receptor here comes from a woman aged 40 to 49 in good health and CMV-seronegative.

This clone was seen a few times. The genes are TRBV2 and TRBJ2-2; D is ambiguous. The CDR3 contains 14 residues. Trimming cost V 3 bases and J 4 bases, with 9 bases left between them. In germline, CDR1 is SNHLY, CDR2 FYNNEI. The CDR3 region has the DNA TGTGCCAGCAGTGACACTACCCTCACCGGGGAGCTGTTTTTT. Its translation is CASSDTTLTGELFF.

The chain carries TRBV5-1 and TRBJ2-2; possibly TRBD2 for D (5 bases). V gave up 4 bases and J gave up 4 bases, with 14 bases separating them. Germline CDR1 reads SGHRS; CDR2 reads YFSETQ. The CDR3 covers 15 residues. In nucleotides, the CDR3 is TGCGCCAGCAGCCCTCGGAGCGGAGCCACCGGGGAGCTGTTTTTT. Translated: CASSPRSGATGELFF.

The CDR3 sequence is CASSSYGGGGANVLTF. For the CDR3, the DNA is TGTGCCAGCAGTTCATACGGGGGTGGTGGGGCCAACGTCCTGACTTTC. The chain combines TRBV27 with TRBJ2-6, with a weak D call TRBD2 (6 bases). Germline V lookup: CDR1 MNHEY, CDR2 SMNVEV (reference sequence). Trimming stripped 4 bases from V and 3 bases from J, with 13 bases between. The CDR3 is 16 amino acids.

This clone was observed once. The rearrangement joins TRBV28 to TRBJ1-6, with 8 bases matching TRBD1. V trimming: 6 bases; J trimming: 10 bases; junction bases outside the gene matches: 8. In germline, CDR1 is MDHEN, CDR2 SYDVKM. The CDR3 covers 14 residues. In DNA, the CDR3 is TGTGCCAGCAGCGCGACAGGGGTATGGTCACCCCTCCACTTT. Its translation is CASSATGVWSPLHF.

The V call is TRBV6-4, the J call TRBJ2-3; 10 bases line up with TRBD2. The germline gives CDR1 MRHNA, CDR2 SNTAGT. The CDR3 is 15 amino acids. Losses at the gene ends were 6 bases for V and 0 bases for J; bases not matched to a gene: 3. CDR3 region: CASSTLAGSTDTQYF. Here the CDR3 DNA reads TGTGCCAGCAGCACACTAGCGGGGAGCACAGATACGCAGTATTTT.

The rearrangement links TRBV27 to TRBJ2-1, with unresolved D. The germline V gene has CDR1 MNHEY and CDR2 SMNVEV (reference sequence). V gave up 6 bases and J gave up 5 bases, with 11 bases separating them. CDR3 length: 13 amino acids. CDR3 nucleotides: TGTGCCAGCAGCACTAAACTCAACAATGAGCAGTTCTTC. This translates into CASSTKLNNEQFF.

CDR3 nucleotide sequence: TGTGCCAGCAGCTCGGGGACAGGGGGCCTAATGAACACTGAAGCTTTCTTT. It is translated as CASSSGTGGLMNTEAFF. The chain recombines TRBV11-2 with TRBJ1-1, with 12 bases aligning to TRBD1. CDR3 length: 17 residues. Trimming took 4 bases from V and 0 from J; bases not matched to a gene: 6. Germline V CDR1 and CDR2: SGHAT, FQNNGV.

The genes are TRBV28 and TRBJ2-7, with D uncertain. Germline V lookup: CDR1 MDHEN, CDR2 SYDVKM. V lost 6 bases, J lost 0 bases, and 18 bases lay in between. This CDR3 comprises 16 residues. The CDR3 is CASSSPPPGISYEQYF. The CDR3, as DNA: TGTGCCAGCAGCTCCCCCCCGCCGGGTATCTCCTACGAGCAGTACTTC.